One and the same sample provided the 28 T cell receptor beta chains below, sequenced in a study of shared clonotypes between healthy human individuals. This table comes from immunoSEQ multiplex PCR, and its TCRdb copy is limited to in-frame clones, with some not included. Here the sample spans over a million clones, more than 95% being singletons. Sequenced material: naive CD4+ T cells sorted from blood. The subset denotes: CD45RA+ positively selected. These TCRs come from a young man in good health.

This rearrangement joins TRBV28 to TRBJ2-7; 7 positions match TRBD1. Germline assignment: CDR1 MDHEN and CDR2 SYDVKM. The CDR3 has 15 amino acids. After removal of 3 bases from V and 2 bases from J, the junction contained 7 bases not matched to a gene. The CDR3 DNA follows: TGTGCCAGCAGTTTCCGACAGGGTAAAGCCTACGAGCAGTACTTC. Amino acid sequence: CASSFRQGKAYEQYF.

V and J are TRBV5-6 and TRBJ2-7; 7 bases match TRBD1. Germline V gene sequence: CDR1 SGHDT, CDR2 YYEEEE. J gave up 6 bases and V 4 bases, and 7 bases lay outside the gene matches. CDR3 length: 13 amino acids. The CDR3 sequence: CASSLDRSSEQYF. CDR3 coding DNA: TGTGCCAGCAGCCTGGACAGGTCGTCCGAGCAGTACTTC. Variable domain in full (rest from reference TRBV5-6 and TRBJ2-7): DAGVTQSPTHLIKTRGQQVTLRCSPKSGHDTVSWYQQALGQGPQFIFQYYEEEERQRGNFPDRFSGHQFPNYSSELNVNALLLGDSALYLCASSLDRSSEQYFGPGTRLTVT.

CDR3 sequence: CASSLVVAGLYEQYF. The CDR3, as DNA: TGTGCCAGCAGTTTGGTGGTAGCGGGATTGTACGAGCAGTACTTC. V gene TRBV28 combines with J gene TRBJ2-7, with 8 bases that match TRBD2. V lost 3 bases, J lost 4 bases, and 8 bases stayed unmatched. Germline V gene sequence: CDR1 MDHEN, CDR2 SYDVKM. The CDR3 is 15 residues long.

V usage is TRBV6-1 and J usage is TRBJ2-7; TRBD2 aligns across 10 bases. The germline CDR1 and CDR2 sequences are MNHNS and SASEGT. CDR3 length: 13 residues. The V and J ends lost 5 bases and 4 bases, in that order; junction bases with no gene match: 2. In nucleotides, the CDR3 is TGTGCCAGCAGTTCTAGCGGGAGTTACGAGCAGTACTTC. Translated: CASSSSGSYEQYF.

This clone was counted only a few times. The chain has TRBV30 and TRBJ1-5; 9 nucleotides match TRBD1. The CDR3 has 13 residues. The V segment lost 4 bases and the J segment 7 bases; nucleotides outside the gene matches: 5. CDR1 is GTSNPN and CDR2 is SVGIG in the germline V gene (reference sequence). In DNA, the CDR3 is TGTGCCTGGACGGACAGGGGAAGCCAGCCCCAGCATTTT. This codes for CAWTDRGSQPQHF.

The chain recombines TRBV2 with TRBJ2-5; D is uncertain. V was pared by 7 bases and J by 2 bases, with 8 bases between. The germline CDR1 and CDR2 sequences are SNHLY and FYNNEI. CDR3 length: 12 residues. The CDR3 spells CASKANQETQYF. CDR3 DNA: TGTGCCAGCAAGGCAAATCAAGAGACCCAGTACTTC.

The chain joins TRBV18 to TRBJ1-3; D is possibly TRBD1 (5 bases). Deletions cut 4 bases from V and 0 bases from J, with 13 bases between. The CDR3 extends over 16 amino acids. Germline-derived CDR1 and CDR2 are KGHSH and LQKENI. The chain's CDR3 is CASSLRQSSSGNTIYF. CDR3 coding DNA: TGTGCCAGCTCACTGAGACAGTCGAGCTCTGGAAACACCATATATTTT.

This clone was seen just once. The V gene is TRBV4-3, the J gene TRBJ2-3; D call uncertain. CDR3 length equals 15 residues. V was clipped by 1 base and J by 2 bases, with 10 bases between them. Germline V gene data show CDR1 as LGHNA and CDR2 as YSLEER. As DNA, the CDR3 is TGCGCCAGCAGCCAAGCGTTGGCGGCCACAGATACGCAGTATTTT. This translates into CASSQALAATDTQYF.

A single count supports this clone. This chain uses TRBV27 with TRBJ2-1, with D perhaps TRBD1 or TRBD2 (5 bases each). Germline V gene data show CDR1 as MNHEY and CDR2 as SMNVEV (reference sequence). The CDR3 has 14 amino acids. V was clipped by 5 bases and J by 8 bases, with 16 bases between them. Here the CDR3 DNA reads TGTGCCAGCAGTCGGGGCCCCTATACGGATGAGCAGTTCTTC. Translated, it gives CASSRGPYTDEQFF.

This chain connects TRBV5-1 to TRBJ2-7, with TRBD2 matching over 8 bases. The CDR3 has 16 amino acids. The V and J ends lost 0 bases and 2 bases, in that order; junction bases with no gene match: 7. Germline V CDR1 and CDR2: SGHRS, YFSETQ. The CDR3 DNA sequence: TGCGCCAGCAGCTTGGCTATAGGAGCGGGAGCCTACGAGCAGTACTTC. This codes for CASSLAIGAGAYEQYF. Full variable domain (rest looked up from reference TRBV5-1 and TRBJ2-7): KAGVTQTPRYLIKTRGQQVTLSCSPISGHRSVSWYQQTPGQGLQFLFEYFSETQRNKGNFPGRFSGRQFSNSRSEMNVSTLELGDSALYLCASSLAIGAGAYEQYFGPGTRLTVT.

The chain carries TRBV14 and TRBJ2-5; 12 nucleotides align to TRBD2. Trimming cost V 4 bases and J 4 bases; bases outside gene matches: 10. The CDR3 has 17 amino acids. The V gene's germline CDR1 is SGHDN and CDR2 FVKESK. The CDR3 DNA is TGTGCCAGCAGCCCAATCTCGACTAGCGGGAGAGGAGAGACCCAGTACTTC. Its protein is CASSPISTSGRGETQYF.

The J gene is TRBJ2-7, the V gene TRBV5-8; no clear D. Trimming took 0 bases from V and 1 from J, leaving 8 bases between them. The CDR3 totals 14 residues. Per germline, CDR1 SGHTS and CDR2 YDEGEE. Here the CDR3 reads CASSLVSGSYEQYF. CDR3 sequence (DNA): TGTGCCAGCAGCTTGGTTTCCGGGTCCTACGAGCAGTACTTC. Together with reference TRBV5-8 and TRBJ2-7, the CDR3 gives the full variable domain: EAGVTQSPTHLIKTRGQQATLRCSPISGHTSVYWYQQALGLGLQFLLWYDEGEERNRGNFPPRFSGRQFPNYSSELNVNALELEDSALYLCASSLVSGSYEQYFGPGTRLTVT.

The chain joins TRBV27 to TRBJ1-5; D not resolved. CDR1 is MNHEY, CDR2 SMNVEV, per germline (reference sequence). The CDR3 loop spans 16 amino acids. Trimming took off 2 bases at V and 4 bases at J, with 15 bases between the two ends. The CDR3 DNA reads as TGTGCCAGCAGTTTACGTTCGGCACTTTCAAATCAGCCCCAGCATTTT. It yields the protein CASSLRSALSNQPQHF.

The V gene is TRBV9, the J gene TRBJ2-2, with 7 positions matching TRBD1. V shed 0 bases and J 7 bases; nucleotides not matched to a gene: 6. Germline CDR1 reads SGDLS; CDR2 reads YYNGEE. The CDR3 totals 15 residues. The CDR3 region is CASSVERQGFGELFF. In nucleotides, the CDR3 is TGTGCCAGCAGCGTAGAAAGACAGGGATTCGGGGAGCTGTTTTTT.

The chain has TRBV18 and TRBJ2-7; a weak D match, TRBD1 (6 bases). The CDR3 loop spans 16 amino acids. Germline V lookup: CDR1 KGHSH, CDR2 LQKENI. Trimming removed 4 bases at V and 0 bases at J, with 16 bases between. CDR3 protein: CASSRTRGQPSYEQYF. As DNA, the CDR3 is TGTGCCAGCTCACGTACCAGGGGCCAACCCTCCTACGAGCAGTACTTC.

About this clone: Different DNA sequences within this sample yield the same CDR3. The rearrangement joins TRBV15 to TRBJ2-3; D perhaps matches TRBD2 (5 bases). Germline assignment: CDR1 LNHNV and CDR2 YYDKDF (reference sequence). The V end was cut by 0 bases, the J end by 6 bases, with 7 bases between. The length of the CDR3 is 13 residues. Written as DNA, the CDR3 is TGTGCCACCAGCAGAGATAGCGAGGATACGCAGTATTTT. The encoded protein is CATSRDSEDTQYF.

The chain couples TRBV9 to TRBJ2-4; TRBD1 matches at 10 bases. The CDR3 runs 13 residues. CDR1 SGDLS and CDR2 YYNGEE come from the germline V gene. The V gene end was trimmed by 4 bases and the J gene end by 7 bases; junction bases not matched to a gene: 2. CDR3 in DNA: TGTGCCAGCAGCCCGGGACAGGGGAACATTCAGTACTTC. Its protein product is CASSPGQGNIQYF.

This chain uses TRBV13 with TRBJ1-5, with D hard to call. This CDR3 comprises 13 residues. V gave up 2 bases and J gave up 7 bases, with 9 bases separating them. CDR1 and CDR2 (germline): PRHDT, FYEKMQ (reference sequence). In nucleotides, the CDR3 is TGTGCCAGCAGCTTAAGCCGCCGGCAGCCCCAGCATTTT. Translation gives CASSLSRRQPQHF.

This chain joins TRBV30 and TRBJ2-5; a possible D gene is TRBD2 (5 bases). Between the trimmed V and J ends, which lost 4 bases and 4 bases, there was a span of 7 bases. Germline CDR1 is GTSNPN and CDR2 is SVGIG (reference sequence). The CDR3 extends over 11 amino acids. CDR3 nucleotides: TGTGCCTGGACCAGCGGAGAGACCCAGTACTTC. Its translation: CAWTSGETQYF.

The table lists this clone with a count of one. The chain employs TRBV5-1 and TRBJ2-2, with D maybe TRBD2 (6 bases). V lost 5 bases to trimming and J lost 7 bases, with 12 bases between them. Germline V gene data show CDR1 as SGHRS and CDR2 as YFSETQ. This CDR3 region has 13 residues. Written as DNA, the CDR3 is TGCGCCAGCAGGCGGGACTTCGACGGGGAGCTGTTTTTT. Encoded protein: CASRRDFDGELFF.

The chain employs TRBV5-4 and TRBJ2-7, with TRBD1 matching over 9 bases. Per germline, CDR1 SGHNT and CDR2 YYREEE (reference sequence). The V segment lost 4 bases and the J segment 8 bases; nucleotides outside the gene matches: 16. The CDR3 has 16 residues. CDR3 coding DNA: TGTGCCAGCAGCGCCTCCTCGGGACAGGGTAAGAGAAAGCAGTACTTC. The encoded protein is CASSASSGQGKRKQYF.

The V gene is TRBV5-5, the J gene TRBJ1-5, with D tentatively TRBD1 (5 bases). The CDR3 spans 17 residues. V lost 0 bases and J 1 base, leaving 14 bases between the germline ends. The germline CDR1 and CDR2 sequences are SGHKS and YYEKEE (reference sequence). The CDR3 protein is CASSLVQGHLSNQPQHF. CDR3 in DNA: TGTGCCAGCAGCTTGGTTCAGGGCCACCTAAGCAATCAGCCCCAGCATTTT.

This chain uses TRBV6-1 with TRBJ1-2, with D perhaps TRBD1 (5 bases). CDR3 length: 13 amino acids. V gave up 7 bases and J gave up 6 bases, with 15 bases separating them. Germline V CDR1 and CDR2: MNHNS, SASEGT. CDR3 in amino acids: CASNLGPSDGYTF. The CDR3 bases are TGTGCCAGCAACTTGGGACCTTCGGATGGCTACACCTTC.

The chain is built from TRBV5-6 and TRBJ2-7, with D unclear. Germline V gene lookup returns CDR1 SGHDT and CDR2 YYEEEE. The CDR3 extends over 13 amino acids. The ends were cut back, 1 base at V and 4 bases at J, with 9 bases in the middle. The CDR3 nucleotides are TGTGCCAGCAGCTTGCCCGCAGGTTACGAGCAGTACTTC. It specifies CASSLPAGYEQYF.

The DNA of the CDR3 is TGTGCCAGCAGCGAGACAGGGGTTAATGAGCAGTTCTTC. This gives the protein CASSETGVNEQFF. V and J are TRBV13 and TRBJ2-1; 8 bases are a match to TRBD1. V dropped 5 bases and J dropped 7; count of bases not matched to a gene: 4. CDR1 and CDR2 (germline): PRHDT, FYEKMQ (reference sequence). CDR3 length: 13 amino acids.

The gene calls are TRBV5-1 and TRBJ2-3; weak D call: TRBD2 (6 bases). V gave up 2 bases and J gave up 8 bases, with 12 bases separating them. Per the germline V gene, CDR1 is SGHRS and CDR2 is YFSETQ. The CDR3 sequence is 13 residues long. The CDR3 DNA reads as TGCGCCAGCAGCTTAATTCCGGAGGGTACGCAGTATTTT. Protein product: CASSLIPEGTQYF. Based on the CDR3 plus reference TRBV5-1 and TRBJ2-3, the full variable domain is KAGVTQTPRYLIKTRGQQVTLSCSPISGHRSVSWYQQTPGQGLQFLFEYFSETQRNKGNFPGRFSGRQFSNSRSEMNVSTLELGDSALYLCASSLIPEGTQYFGPGTRLTVL.

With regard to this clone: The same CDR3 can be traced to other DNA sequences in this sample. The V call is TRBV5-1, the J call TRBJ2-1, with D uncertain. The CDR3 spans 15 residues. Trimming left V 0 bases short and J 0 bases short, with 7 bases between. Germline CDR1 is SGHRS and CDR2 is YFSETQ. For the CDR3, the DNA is TGCGCCAGCAGCTTGGGGTTAGTCTCCTACAATGAGCAGTTCTTC. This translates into CASSLGLVSYNEQFF.

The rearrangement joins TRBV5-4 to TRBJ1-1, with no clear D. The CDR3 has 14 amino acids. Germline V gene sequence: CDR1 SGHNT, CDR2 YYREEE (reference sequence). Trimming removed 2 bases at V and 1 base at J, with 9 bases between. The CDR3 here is CASSFTQANTEAFF. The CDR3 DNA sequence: TGTGCCAGCAGCTTTACCCAAGCGAACACTGAAGCTTTCTTT.